This TCR beta chain was found in a study of post-analysis software for immune sequencing data. In the study overall: Courses of disease covered relapsing-remitting, secondary progressive and progressive-relapsing multiple sclerosis. The study's findings and limits: Relative to controls, patients had a few TRBV segments at higher frequency, with TRBV5-6, TRBV5-1 and TRBV20-1 among these. Relative to controls, patients with multiple sclerosis showed significantly lower normalized Chao1 diversity. Samples prepared in the same batch strongly co-clustered by F measure.

With respect to this clonotype: The antigen is unknown.

Each TCR beta cDNA library carried unique molecular identifiers. Input populations of roughly 0.85 to 11 million T cells gave rise to around 480,000 cDNA molecules. TCRdb reprocessed the PCR reads with MiXCR, giving one entry per CDR3 protein. The sample records around 710,000 distinct CDR3 sequences, about 43% being singletons. V was trimmed by 0 bases and J by 1 base, leaving 13 bases between them. The CDR3 loop spans 16 amino acids. This TCR was sampled from a girl aged 5-17 years with multiple sclerosis. The chain joins TRBV12-3 or TRBV12-4 to TRBJ2-7; D possibly matches TRBD1 or TRBD2 (6 bases each). Sequencing used blood. In DNA form, the CDR3 reads TGTGCCAGCAGTTTAGCGCATCGGGGGCCTTCCTACGAGCAGTACTTC. It is translated as CASSLAHRGPSYEQYF.